This is a list of T cell receptor gamma chains from one sample in a study of intestinal T cells in coeliac disease. TCRdb re-processed the multiplex PCR reads via CATT. The profile covers about 670 gamma-chain clones, with about 50% appearing a single time and 16% taken by the ten largest. Sequenced: a duodenal biopsy. The receptors derive from a human donor with celiac disease. Each CDR3 is given without its conserved first and last residue. Fields, in order: V gene, CDR3 length, CDR3 protein.

v_call: TRGV9; cdr3_length: 12; cdr3_aa: AVVGGGNYYKKL
v_call: TRGV11; cdr3_length: 9; cdr3_aa: ACWIGIRKL
v_call: TRGV8; cdr3_length: 11; cdr3_aa: AGGGRSYYKKL
v_call: TRGV8; cdr3_length: 13; cdr3_aa: ATWDVLGSDWIKT
v_call: TRGV8; cdr3_length: 10; cdr3_aa: ATWDRPNKKL
v_call: TRGV10; cdr3_length: 11; cdr3_aa: ARVGLYRYKKL
v_call: TRGV2; cdr3_length: 10; cdr3_aa: ATWDGRYKKL
v_call: TRGV2; cdr3_length: 10; cdr3_aa: ATWDGDWIKT
v_call: TRGV3; cdr3_length: 12; cdr3_aa: ATWGLSNYYKKL
v_call: TRGV10; cdr3_length: 12; cdr3_aa: AAWDYNLSYKKL
v_call: TRGV8; cdr3_length: 10; cdr3_aa: ATWERRYKKL
v_call: TRGV8; cdr3_length: 11; cdr3_aa: ATWDWGDYKKL
v_call: TRGV8; cdr3_length: 10; cdr3_aa: APRAGRRIKT
v_call: TRGV10; cdr3_length: 10; cdr3_aa: AAFWGGIRKL
v_call: TRGV2; cdr3_length: 9; cdr3_aa: APPAGWFKI
v_call: TRGV2; cdr3_length: 11; cdr3_aa: ATWDVPYYKKL
v_call: TRGV2; cdr3_length: 12; cdr3_aa: ATWDGPNYYKKL